The TCR beta chain described here comes from a study of shared clonotypes between healthy human individuals. The method was immunoSEQ multiplex PCR; TCRdb's version includes in-frame clones alone and lacks a portion of them. The sample includes about 1 million clones, around four fifths of them seen just once. This CDR3 has 14 amino acids. V lost 5 bases, J lost 8 bases, and 18 bases lay in between. Germline lookup yields CDR1 SGHTA and CDR2 FQGTGA. In this sample, this clone turned up once. Source material: memory CD4+ T cells sorted from blood. Subset denoted: CD45RA-negative fraction. The chain couples TRBV7-3 to TRBJ1-2; tentative D call: TRBD1 (5 bases). This receptor was identified in a man aged 18 to 35 in good health. CDR3 protein: CASSPQADSGGYTF. DNA of the CDR3: TGTGCCAGCAGCCCCCAAGCGGACTCAGGGGGCTACACCTTC. Using reference TRBV7-3 and TRBJ1-2 for the parts outside the CDR3, the full variable domain is GAGVSQTPSNKVTEKGKYVELRCDPISGHTALYWYRQSLGQGPEFLIYFQGTGAADDSGLPNDRFFAVRPEGSVSTLKIQRTERGDSAVYLCASSPQADSGGYTFGSGTRLTVV.